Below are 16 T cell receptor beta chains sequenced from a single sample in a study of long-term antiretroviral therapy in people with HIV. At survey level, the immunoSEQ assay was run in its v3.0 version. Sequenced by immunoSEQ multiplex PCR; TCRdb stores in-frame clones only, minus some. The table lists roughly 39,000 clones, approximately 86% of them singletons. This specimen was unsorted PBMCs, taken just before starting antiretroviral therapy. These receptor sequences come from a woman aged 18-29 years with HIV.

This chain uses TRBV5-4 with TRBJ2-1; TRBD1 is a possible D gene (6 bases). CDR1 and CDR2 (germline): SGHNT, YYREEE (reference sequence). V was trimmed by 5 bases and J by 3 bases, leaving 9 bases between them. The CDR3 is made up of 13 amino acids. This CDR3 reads CASRSDSYNEQFF. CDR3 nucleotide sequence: TGTGCCAGCAGATCGGACAGCTACAATGAGCAGTTCTTC.

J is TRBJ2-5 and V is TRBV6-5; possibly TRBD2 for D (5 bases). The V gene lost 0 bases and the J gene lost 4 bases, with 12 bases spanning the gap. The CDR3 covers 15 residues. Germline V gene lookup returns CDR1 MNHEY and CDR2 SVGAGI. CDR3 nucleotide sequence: TGTGCCAGCAGTTACTCGATGGGAGCAGGAGAGACCCAGTACTTC. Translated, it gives CASSYSMGAGETQYF.

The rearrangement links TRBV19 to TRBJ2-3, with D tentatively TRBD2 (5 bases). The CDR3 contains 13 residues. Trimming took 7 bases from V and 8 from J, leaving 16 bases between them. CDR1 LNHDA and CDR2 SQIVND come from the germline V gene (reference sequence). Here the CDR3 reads CASTKGRGTTQYF. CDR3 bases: TGTGCCAGTACCAAAGGGAGAGGAACTACGCAGTATTTT.

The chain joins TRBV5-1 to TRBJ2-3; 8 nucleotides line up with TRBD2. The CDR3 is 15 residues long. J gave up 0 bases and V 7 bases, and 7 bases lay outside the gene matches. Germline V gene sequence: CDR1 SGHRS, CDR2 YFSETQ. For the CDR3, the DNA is TGCGCCAGCCGTTTAGAGCGGGAGAGCACAGATACGCAGTATTTT. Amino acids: CASRLERESTDTQYF.

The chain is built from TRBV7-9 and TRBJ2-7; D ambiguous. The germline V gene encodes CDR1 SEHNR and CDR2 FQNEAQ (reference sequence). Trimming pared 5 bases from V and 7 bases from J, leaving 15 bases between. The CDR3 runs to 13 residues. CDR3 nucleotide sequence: TGTGCCAGCAGCGAAACGCACACGAGAGAGCAGTACTTC. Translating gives CASSETHTREQYF.

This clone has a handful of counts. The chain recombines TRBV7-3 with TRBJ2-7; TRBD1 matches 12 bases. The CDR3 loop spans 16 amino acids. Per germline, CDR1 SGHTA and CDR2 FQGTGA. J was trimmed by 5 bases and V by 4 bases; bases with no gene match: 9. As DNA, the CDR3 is TGTGCCAGCAGCTCCAGCTACCGGGACAGGGGGCACGAGCAGTACTTC. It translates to CASSSSYRDRGHEQYF.

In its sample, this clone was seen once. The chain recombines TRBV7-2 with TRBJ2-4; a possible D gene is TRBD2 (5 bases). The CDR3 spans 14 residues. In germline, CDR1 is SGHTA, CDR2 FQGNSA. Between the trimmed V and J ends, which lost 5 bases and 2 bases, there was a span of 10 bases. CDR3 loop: CASSPPGTKNIQYF. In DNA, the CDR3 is TGTGCCAGCAGCCCCCCCGGGACCAAAAACATTCAGTACTTC.

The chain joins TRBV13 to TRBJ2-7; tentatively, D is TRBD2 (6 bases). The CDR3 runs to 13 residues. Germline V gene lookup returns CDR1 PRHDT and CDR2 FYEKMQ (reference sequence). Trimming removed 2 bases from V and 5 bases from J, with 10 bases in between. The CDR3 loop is CASSLSGVHEQYF. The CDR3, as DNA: TGTGCCAGCAGCTTATCGGGAGTTCACGAGCAGTACTTC.

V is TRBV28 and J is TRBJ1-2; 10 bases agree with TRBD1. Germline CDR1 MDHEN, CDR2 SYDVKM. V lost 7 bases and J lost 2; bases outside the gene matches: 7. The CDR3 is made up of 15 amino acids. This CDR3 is CASILTGQGNYGYTF. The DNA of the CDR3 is TGTGCCAGCATTCTAACGGGACAGGGGAACTATGGCTACACCTTC.

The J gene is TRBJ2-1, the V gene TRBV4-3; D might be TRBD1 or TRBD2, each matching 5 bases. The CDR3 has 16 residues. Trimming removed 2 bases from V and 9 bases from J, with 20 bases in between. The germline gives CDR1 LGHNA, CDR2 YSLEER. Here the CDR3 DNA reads TGCGCCAGCAGCCAATCGACAATACTTAAGAGGGGTGAGCAGTTCTTC. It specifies CASSQSTILKRGEQFF.

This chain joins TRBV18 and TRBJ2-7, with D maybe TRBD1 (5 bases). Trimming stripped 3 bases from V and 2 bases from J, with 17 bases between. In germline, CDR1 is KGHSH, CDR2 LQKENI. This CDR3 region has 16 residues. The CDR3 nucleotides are TGTGCCAGCTCACCGTCCCAGGGAAACCTAACCTACGAGCAGTACTTC. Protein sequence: CASSPSQGNLTYEQYF.

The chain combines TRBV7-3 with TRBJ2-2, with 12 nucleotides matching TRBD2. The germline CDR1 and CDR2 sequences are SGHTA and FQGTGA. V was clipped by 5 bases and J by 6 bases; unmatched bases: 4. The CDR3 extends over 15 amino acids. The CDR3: CASSRLAGGPGELFF. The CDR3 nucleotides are TGTGCCAGCAGCAGGCTAGCGGGAGGGCCCGGGGAGCTGTTTTTT. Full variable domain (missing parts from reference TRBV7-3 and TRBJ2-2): GAGVSQTPSNKVTEKGKYVELRCDPISGHTALYWYRQSLGQGPEFLIYFQGTGAADDSGLPNDRFFAVRPEGSVSTLKIQRTERGDSAVYLCASSRLAGGPGELFFGEGSRLTVL.

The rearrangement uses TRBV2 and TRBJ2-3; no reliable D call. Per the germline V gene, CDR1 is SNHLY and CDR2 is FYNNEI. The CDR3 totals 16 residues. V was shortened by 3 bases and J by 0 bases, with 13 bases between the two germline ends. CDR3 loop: CASSELWFSSTDTQYF. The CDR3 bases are TGTGCCAGCAGTGAGTTGTGGTTCTCTAGCACAGATACGCAGTATTTT. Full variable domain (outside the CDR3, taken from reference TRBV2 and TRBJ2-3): EPEVTQTPSHQVTQMGQEVILRCVPISNHLYFYWYRQILGQKVEFLVSFYNNEISEKSEIFDDQFSVERPDGSNFTLKIRSTKLEDSAMYFCASSELWFSSTDTQYFGPGTRLTVL.

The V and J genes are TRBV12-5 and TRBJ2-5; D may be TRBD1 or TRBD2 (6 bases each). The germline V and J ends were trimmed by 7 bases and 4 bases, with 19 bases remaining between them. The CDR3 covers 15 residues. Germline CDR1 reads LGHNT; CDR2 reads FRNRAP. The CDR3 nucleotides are TGTGCTAGTGCCGCTGGAGGGGGGTTGGGAGAGACCCAGTACTTC. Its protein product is CASAAGGGLGETQYF.

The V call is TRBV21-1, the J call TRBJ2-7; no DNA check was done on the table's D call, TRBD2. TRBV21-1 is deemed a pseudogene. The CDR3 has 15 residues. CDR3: CASSNAGGSSYEQYF. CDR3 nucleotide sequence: TGTGCCAGCAGCAACGCGGGGGGATCCTCCTACGAGCAGTACTTC.

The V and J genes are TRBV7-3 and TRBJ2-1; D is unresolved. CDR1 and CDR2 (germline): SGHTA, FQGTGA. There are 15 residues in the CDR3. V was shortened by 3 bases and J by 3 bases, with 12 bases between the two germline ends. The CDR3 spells CASSFRGGFYNEQFF. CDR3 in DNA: TGTGCCAGCAGCTTCCGTGGTGGATTCTACAATGAGCAGTTCTTC. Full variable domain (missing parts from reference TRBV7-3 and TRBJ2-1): GAGVSQTPSNKVTEKGKYVELRCDPISGHTALYWYRQSLGQGPEFLIYFQGTGAADDSGLPNDRFFAVRPEGSVSTLKIQRTERGDSAVYLCASSFRGGFYNEQFFGPGTRLTVL.